The rows below give T cell receptor beta chains drawn from one sample of a study of shared clonotypes between healthy human individuals. Repertoires were generated with immunoSEQ multiplex PCR, while TCRdb's copy carries only in-frame clones and drops some. In the table there are about 2.4 million clones, roughly 93% of which are singletons. The source material was naive CD4+ T cells from PBMCs. These receptors originate from a man aged 18 to 29 in good health. Some clones in this sample may be carry-over from other donors' samples. Both conserved end residues are part of each CDR3. The D gene is left open where the match is weak. The listing skips clone size in some rows; elsewhere it reads once, few, many or a size class.

d_call	clone_size	v_call	j_call	cdr3_aa	cdr3_nt
TRBD2	.	TRBV5-1	TRBJ2-1	CASSLAGTSGSYNEQFF	TGCGCCAGCAGCTTGGCCGGGACTAGCGGTTCTTACAATGAGCAGTTCTTC
.	.	TRBV2	TRBJ1-1	CASSKEGEAFF	TGTGCCAGCAGTAAAGAGGGTGAAGCTTTCTTT
TRBD2	.	TRBV5-4	TRBJ2-7	CASSSSGGSYEQYF	TGTGCCAGCAGCAGTAGCGGGGGGTCCTACGAGCAGTACTTC
.	.	TRBV2	TRBJ2-1	CASSEGGASNEQFF	TGTGCCAGCAGTGAAGGGGGGGCCTCCAATGAGCAGTTCTTC
.	.	TRBV7-7	TRBJ2-3	CASSSIPGGTTDTQYF	TGTGCCAGCAGCTCGATCCCTGGGGGTACCACAGATACGCAGTATTTT
TRBD1	.	TRBV30	TRBJ1-6	CAWSATGDSPLHF	TGTGCCTGGAGTGCCACAGGGGACTCACCCCTCCACTTT
.	.	TRBV7-9	TRBJ1-2	CASSLDRNGYTF	TGTGCCAGCAGCTTAGACAGAAATGGCTACACCTTC
.	.	TRBV5-4	TRBJ1-3	CASSLRGSGNTIYF	TGTGCCAGCAGCTTGAGGGGCTCTGGAAACACCATATATTTT
.	.	TRBV30	TRBJ2-3	CAWSPIWEAENTDTQYF	TGTGCCTGGAGTCCGATCTGGGAGGCGGAGAACACAGATACGCAGTATTTT
TRBD2	.	TRBV15	TRBJ2-5	CATSRGVAGGGETQYF	TGTGCCACCAGCAGAGGTGTAGCGGGAGGGGGGGAGACCCAGTACTTC
.	.	TRBV28	TRBJ1-2	CASNLRSGVGYTF	TGTGCCAGCAACCTAAGGTCGGGGGTGGGCTACACCTTC
TRBD1	.	TRBV27	TRBJ2-7	CASSTPGQGYEQYF	TGTGCCAGCAGTACACCGGGACAGGGTTACGAGCAGTACTTC
TRBD2	.	TRBV5-8	TRBJ2-7	CASSLAGGNSGIYYEQYF	TGTGCCAGCAGCTTGGCGGGGGGCAATAGCGGGATTTACTACGAGCAGTACTTC
.	.	TRBV6-5	TRBJ2-7	CASSYSGNPYEQYF	TGTGCCAGCAGTTACTCGGGGAATCCCTACGAGCAGTACTTC
.	.	TRBV28	TRBJ1-2	CASSLPRRAYGYTF	TGTGCCAGCAGTTTACCCCGCAGGGCTTATGGCTACACCTTC
.	.	TRBV29-1	TRBJ2-7	CSVAIIGGDYEQYF	TGCAGCGTTGCTATAATAGGAGGGGACTACGAGCAGTACTTC
.	.	TRBV12-2	TRBJ1-4	CASRLGQCNEKLFF	TGTGCAAGTCGCCTTGGACAGTGTAATGAAAAACTGTTTTTT
.	.	TRBV30	TRBJ1-1	CAWKAGTLNTEAFF	TGTGCCTGGAAAGCGGGCACTTTGAACACTGAAGCTTTCTTT
.	.	TRBV9	TRBJ1-5	CASSVGGGNQPQHF	TGTGCCAGCAGCGTTGGTGGGGGCAATCAGCCCCAGCATTTT
TRBD2	.	TRBV15	TRBJ2-7	CATSRSRLLAEHYEQYF	TGTGCCACCAGCAGATCGAGGCTACTAGCGGAGCACTACGAGCAGTACTTC
TRBD2	.	TRBV7-2	TRBJ2-7	CASSLTGGSYEQYF	TGTGCCAGCAGCTTAACGGGAGGGTCCTACGAGCAGTACTTC
.	.	TRBV4-2	TRBJ2-7	CASSQGAGIAYEQYF	TGTGCCAGCAGCCAAGGGGCAGGGATTGCCTACGAGCAGTACTTC
.	.	TRBV5-1	TRBJ1-2	CASGARSAGNYGYTF	TGCGCCAGCGGGGCAAGATCGGCTGGTAACTATGGCTACACCTTC
.	.	TRBV6-1	TRBJ1-4	CASSDTRGGNEKLFF	TGTGCCAGCAGTGATACGAGGGGGGGGAATGAAAAACTGTTTTTT
.	.	TRBV30	TRBJ1-5	CAWSSATWGQPQHF	TGTGCCTGGAGTAGTGCCACGTGGGGACAGCCCCAGCATTTT
.	.	TRBV25-1	TRBJ2-1	CASSESRGSYNEQFF	TGTGCCAGCAGTGAATCCAGGGGCTCCTACAATGAGCAGTTCTTC
TRBD1	.	TRBV28	TRBJ2-3	CASSSPGQGRGDTQYF	TGTGCCAGCAGTTCCCCGGGACAGGGCAGGGGGGATACGCAGTATTTT
TRBD1	.	TRBV27	TRBJ1-2	CASSSLTATGRYGYTF	TGTGCCAGCAGTTCTCTTACCGCGACAGGGCGCTATGGCTACACCTTC
TRBD2	.	TRBV5-1	TRBJ2-5	CASSLGSGYQETQYF	TGCGCCAGCAGCTTGGGTAGCGGGTACCAAGAGACCCAGTACTTC
.	.	TRBV11-2	TRBJ2-5	CASSPTSSWETQYF	TGTGCCAGCAGCCCCACCTCCAGCTGGGAGACCCAGTACTTC
.	.	TRBV12-5	TRBJ2-5	CASGTDPEETQYF	TGTGCTAGTGGTACGGACCCGGAAGAGACCCAGTACTTC
.	.	TRBV28	TRBJ2-7	CASTSGSYEQYF	TGTGCCAGCACGTCGGGATCCTACGAGCAGTACTTC
.	.	TRBV7-2	TRBJ1-2	CASSLGAAPKTNYGYTF	TGTGCCAGCAGCTTAGGGGCAGCACCTAAGACTAACTATGGCTACACCTTC
TRBD1	.	TRBV4-3	TRBJ1-1	CASSQDGTGQGPKNTEAFF	TGCGCCAGCAGCCAAGACGGGACAGGGCAGGGCCCGAAGAACACTGAAGCTTTCTTT
.	.	TRBV25-1	TRBJ1-1	CASRGFRQGDTEAFF	TGTGCCAGCAGGGGGTTTCGGCAGGGAGACACTGAAGCTTTCTTT
.	.	TRBV20-1	TRBJ1-6	CSASAPPLHF	TGCAGTGCTAGTGCCCCACCCCTCCACTTT
.	.	TRBV2	TRBJ2-7	CASHPSGASSYEQYF	TGTGCCAGCCATCCTTCAGGGGCCAGCTCCTACGAGCAGTACTTC
.	few	TRBV5-6	TRBJ1-1	CASSLGPGMNTEAFF	TGTGCCAGCAGCTTGGGACCAGGAATGAACACTGAAGCTTTCTTT
.	.	TRBV6-4	TRBJ2-1	CASRDSSYNEQFF	TGTGCCAGCAGGGACAGCTCCTACAATGAGCAGTTCTTC
TRBD1	.	TRBV5-6	TRBJ2-7	CASSPTPGRGLYEQYF	TGTGCCAGCAGCCCGACCCCAGGCAGGGGGCTCTACGAGCAGTACTTC
.	.	TRBV27	TRBJ2-7	CASSLKAGTPYEQYF	TGTGCCAGCAGTTTAAAGGCCGGAACTCCCTACGAGCAGTACTTC
TRBD1	.	TRBV9	TRBJ1-5	CASSEGSGTDNQPQHF	TGTGCCAGCAGCGAGGGGTCCGGGACAGATAATCAGCCCCAGCATTTT